Here is one TCR beta chain with its context. Its target is unknown. This record comes from a study of graft-versus-host responses after intestinal transplantation. Overall study context: Anti-thymocyte globulin induction was given to all recipients, followed by tacrolimus and steroids for two to four years. General study results and limits: Within the allografts of patients who had graft-donor T cell macrochimerism, graft-versus-host to host-versus-graft clonal ratios were high.

V was pared by 11 bases and J by 7 bases, with 12 bases between. CDR1 and CDR2 from the germline V gene are MNHNS and SASEGT. The CDR3 loop spans 11 amino acids. Generated by immunoSEQ multiplex PCR, the TCRdb table keeps only in-frame clones and is missing some. Seen here are 90,000 to 95,000 clones, around 90% observed once, and the top ten hold about 6.3%. This sample comprised unstimulated CD8+ T cells sorted from spleen or lymph node cells, obtained before intestinal transplant. The rearrangement uses TRBV6-1 and TRBJ1-5; possible D gene TRBD1, 6 bases. This clonotype was obtained from a human donor who received an intestinal transplant. CDR3 residues: CAGWGGQPQHF. In DNA form, the CDR3 reads TGTGCCGGGTGGGGGGGCCAGCCCCAGCATTTT.